The present T cell receptor beta chain was sequenced within a study of T cells in women clearing cervical HPV infection. Study-wide background: Only a few women had HLA typing results available.

A note on this clone: The DNA ends 3 residues before the CDR3 does, and the rest of the CDR3 is filled in from the germline J gene.

Clones were sequenced by immunoSEQ multiplex PCR, and TCRdb holds only the in-frame ones, with some missing. This table holds roughly 21,000 clones. The V end lost 5 bases, the J end lost 8 bases, and 18 bases lay between the germline ends. This CDR3 is 15 amino acids long. Germline CDR1 reads SEHNR; CDR2 reads FQNEAQ (reference sequence). Material for sequencing was blood buffy coat. This chain connects TRBV7-9 to TRBJ1-4; D gene uncertain. The clonotype comes from a woman aged 18 to 75 with a cervical HPV16 infection that either progressed to CIN3+ or cleared (not recorded which). The sequenced CDR3 bases are TGTGCCAGCAGCCCCCCAACAATCCGGGGAGAAAAA. Translation gives CASSPPTIRGEK. From start to end, the CDR3 is CASSPPTIRGEKLFF.